The next 32 T cell receptor beta chains were all read from a single sample in a study of blood T cell repertoires in COVID-19. Method: immunoSEQ multiplex PCR; TCRdb's copy keeps in-frame clones and lacks some. This sample has tens of thousands of clones, with approximately 91% found just once. Sequencing used peripheral blood. The receptors were sampled from a man between 65 and 85 years old with acute or convalescent COVID-19.

This chain joins TRBV21-1 and TRBJ2-2; the table assigns TRBD1, which was not confirmed against the DNA. TRBV21-1 counts as a pseudogene. The CDR3 length is 11 residues. This CDR3 reads CASTGPGELFF. The CDR3 bases are TGTGCCAGTACAGGGCCCGGGGAGCTGTTTTTT.

This chain connects TRBV5-1 to TRBJ1-5; tentatively, D is TRBD1 (5 bases). Trimming stripped 4 bases from V and 0 bases from J, with 11 bases between. The CDR3 contains 15 residues. CDR1 is SGHRS and CDR2 is YFSETQ in the germline V gene. The CDR3 nucleotides read TGCGCCAGCAGCCTGTCGGGGGATAGCAATCAGCCCCAGCATTTT. Amino acids: CASSLSGDSNQPQHF.

This chain uses TRBV5-1 with TRBJ1-3; D unresolved. Trimming removed 4 bases at V and 3 bases at J, with 8 bases between. This CDR3 has 13 residues. Germline V gives CDR1 SGHRS, CDR2 YFSETQ. CDR3 coding DNA: TGCGCCAGCAGCGTGAGTGGTGGAAACACCATATATTTT. Translated: CASSVSGGNTIYF.

V usage is TRBV9 and J usage is TRBJ1-2; 10 nucleotides line up with TRBD1. CDR3 size: 14 residues. Germline CDR1 and CDR2: SGDLS and YYNGEE. V gave up 4 bases and J gave up 8 bases; unmatched junction bases: 8. This CDR3 reads CASSPGQGLLGYTF. The CDR3 DNA follows: TGTGCCAGCAGCCCGGGACAGGGGCTTTTAGGCTACACCTTC.

V usage is TRBV5-1 and J usage is TRBJ1-1; D perhaps matches TRBD1 (5 bases). The V gene's germline CDR1 is SGHRS and CDR2 YFSETQ. V gave up 4 bases and J gave up 2 bases, with 18 bases separating them. The CDR3 runs 16 residues. The CDR3 here is CASSDLKSGINTEAFF. The DNA for the CDR3 is TGCGCCAGCAGCGACTTAAAGTCAGGGATTAACACTGAAGCTTTCTTT. The whole variable domain, filled in from reference TRBV5-1 and TRBJ1-1, reads KAGVTQTPRYLIKTRGQQVTLSCSPISGHRSVSWYQQTPGQGLQFLFEYFSETQRNKGNFPGRFSGRQFSNSRSEMNVSTLELGDSALYLCASSDLKSGINTEAFFGQGTRLTVV.

The J gene is TRBJ2-2, the V gene TRBV28, with TRBD2 identical over 10 bases. Per the germline V gene, CDR1 is MDHEN and CDR2 is SYDVKM. CDR3 size: 17 residues. Unmatched junction bases numbered 15, after V lost 8 bases and J lost 6 bases. This CDR3 reads CASRGEREGPLSGELFF. DNA for the CDR3: TGTGCCAGCCGAGGGGAGCGGGAGGGCCCTCTGTCCGGGGAGCTGTTTTTT.

V gene TRBV20-1 combines with J gene TRBJ2-3; the D gene is possibly TRBD2 (6 bases). V gave up 3 bases and J gave up 2 bases, with 15 bases separating them. Germline CDR1 is DFQATT and CDR2 is SNEGSKA (reference sequence). The CDR3 covers 15 residues. The CDR3 loop reads CSASALATPTDTQYF. For the CDR3, the DNA is TGCAGTGCTAGTGCTCTAGCGACCCCCACAGATACGCAGTATTTT.

V and J are TRBV19 and TRBJ2-7; TRBD2 matches 7 bases. In germline, CDR1 is LNHDA, CDR2 SQIVND (reference sequence). Trimming removed 5 bases from V and 2 bases from J; junction bases left unmatched: 6. This CDR3 has 14 amino acids. The CDR3 DNA sequence: TGTGCCAGTAGTGGCTCTAGCGGAACCTACGAGCAGTACTTC. This encodes CASSGSSGTYEQYF.

This clone is a singleton in its sample. The V gene is TRBV4-2, the J gene TRBJ2-1; 8 bases fit TRBD2. Germline V gene data show CDR1 as LGHNA and CDR2 as YNFKEQ. Trimming cost V 2 bases and J 0 bases; bases outside gene matches: 6. The CDR3 covers 17 residues. CDR3 region: CASSQHTTSGSYNEQFF. The CDR3 bases are TGTGCCAGCAGCCAACACACAACTAGCGGCTCCTACAATGAGCAGTTCTTC.

The chain is built from TRBV3-1 (or the pseudogene TRBV3-2) and TRBJ2-7; a weak D match, TRBD2 (6 bases). The V and J ends lost 0 bases and 8 bases respectively, with 14 bases between them. Per germline, CDR1 LGHDT and CDR2 YNNKEL (reference sequence). This CDR3 is built from 14 residues. The chain's CDR3 is CASSQDAGPTKQYF. Here the CDR3 DNA reads TGTGCCAGCAGCCAAGACGCGGGACCTACCAAGCAGTACTTC.

The J gene is TRBJ2-5, the V gene TRBV5-1; 11 bases are shared with TRBD2. Germline CDR1 is SGHRS and CDR2 is YFSETQ. With V trimmed by 4 bases and J by 1 base, 3 bases remained unmatched. The CDR3 extends over 15 amino acids. The CDR3 protein is CASSQTSGVQETQYF. The CDR3 bases are TGCGCCAGCAGCCAGACTAGCGGGGTCCAAGAGACCCAGTACTTC.

The chain employs TRBV7-2 and TRBJ2-4, with a possible D match to TRBD1 (8 bases). Germline V gene lookup returns CDR1 SGHTA and CDR2 FQGNSA. The V gene lost 1 base and the J gene lost 8 bases, with 15 bases spanning the gap. CDR3 size: 15 residues. CDR3 in amino acids: CASSLGTTGGDIQYF. DNA of the CDR3: TGTGCCAGCAGCTTAGGAACCACAGGGGGGGACATTCAGTACTTC.

The chain has TRBV2 and TRBJ2-3, with 11 bases matching TRBD2. Per germline, CDR1 SNHLY and CDR2 FYNNEI. With 8 bases clipped from V and 5 bases from J, the junction kept 6 bases outside the gene matches. This CDR3 spans 14 amino acids. CDR3 region: CASYSGGAGDTQYF. CDR3 DNA sequence: TGTGCCAGCTATAGCGGGGGGGCCGGAGATACGCAGTATTTT.

The chain couples TRBV28 to TRBJ2-7; 10 positions agree with TRBD1. The CDR3 totals 12 residues. In germline, CDR1 is MDHEN, CDR2 SYDVKM. V shed 6 bases and J 6 bases; nucleotides not matched to a gene: 2. The CDR3 coding sequence is TGTGCCAGCAGGCGGACAGGGGGCGAGCAGTACTTC. Protein product: CASRRTGGEQYF.

The chain uses TRBV7-9 and TRBJ2-4, with D possibly being TRBD2 (5 bases). Germline CDR1 reads SEHNR; CDR2 reads FQNEAQ (reference sequence). The CDR3 runs 17 residues. Trimming pared 2 bases from V and 0 bases from J, leaving 14 bases between. CDR3 loop: CASSLTRAASAKNIQYF. CDR3 bases: TGTGCCAGCAGCTTAACCCGAGCGGCGTCAGCCAAAAACATTCAGTACTTC.

The V gene is TRBV28, the J gene TRBJ1-5; D ambiguous. V lost 6 bases and J lost 0, with 9 bases in between. Looked up from germline, CDR1 is MDHEN and CDR2 is SYDVKM. The CDR3 consists of 14 residues. The CDR3 DNA is TGTGCCAGCAGGGGTCAGGTTAGCAATCAGCCCCAGCATTTT. It codes for CASRGQVSNQPQHF.

This clone has just one count. The genes are TRBV7-6 and TRBJ1-1, with TRBD1 matching 7 bases. The CDR3 contains 15 residues. With 1 base clipped from V and 0 bases from J, the junction kept 2 bases outside the gene matches. CDR1 and CDR2 (germline): SGHVS, FNYEAQ. The CDR3 loop reads CASSLGGTVNTEAFF. The CDR3 DNA is TGTGCCAGCAGCTTAGGAGGGACAGTGAACACTGAAGCTTTCTTT. The full variable domain, its missing parts supplied by reference TRBV7-6 and TRBJ1-1, is GAGVSQSPRYKVTKRGQDVALRCDPISGHVSLYWYRQALGQGPEFLTYFNYEAQQDKSGLPNDRFSAERPEGSISTLTIQRTEQRDSAMYRCASSLGGTVNTEAFFGQGTRLTVV.

This chain uses TRBV5-1 with TRBJ2-3, with TRBD1 identical over 8 bases. Per the germline V gene, CDR1 is SGHRS and CDR2 is YFSETQ. With V trimmed by 4 bases and J by 5 bases, 3 bases remained unmatched. This CDR3 is 13 amino acids long. CDR3: CASSLTGEDTQYF. The CDR3 DNA reads as TGCGCCAGCAGCCTGACAGGGGAAGATACGCAGTATTTT.

This chain connects TRBV6-5 to TRBJ1-6; perhaps TRBD1 as D (6 bases). CDR3 size: 12 residues. The V end was cut by 6 bases, the J end by 15 bases, with 15 bases between. In germline, CDR1 is MNHEY, CDR2 SVGAGI. CDR3 in amino acids: CASSQLEGVLHF. The CDR3 nucleotides are TGTGCCAGCAGCCAACTCGAGGGGGTCCTCCACTTT.

The chain employs TRBV27 and TRBJ2-1; TRBD2 might be the D (6 bases). The CDR3 contains 14 residues. The V end lost 3 bases, the J end lost 7 bases, and 13 bases lay between the germline ends. Germline V gene data show CDR1 as MNHEY and CDR2 as SMNVEV (reference sequence). DNA for the CDR3: TGTGCCAGCAGTTTTGCGGGATGGTTAAATGAGCAGTTCTTC. Amino acid sequence: CASSFAGWLNEQFF.

CDR3 region: CASSLDSINTEAFF. Written as DNA, the CDR3 is TGCGCCAGCAGCTTAGACAGTATAAACACTGAAGCTTTCTTT. The chain links TRBV5-1 to TRBJ1-1; D may be TRBD1 (5 bases). The CDR3 contains 14 residues. Trimming cost V 2 bases and J 2 bases, with 10 bases left between them. The germline gives CDR1 SGHRS, CDR2 YFSETQ.

This chain uses TRBV9 with TRBJ2-3; 10 bases match TRBD2. The CDR3 is 16 residues long. Germline CDR1 and CDR2: SGDLS and YYNGEE. V lost 1 base and J lost 1; bases outside the gene matches: 3. The CDR3 bases are TGTGCCAGCAGCGTAACTAGCGGGACGCGCACAGATACGCAGTATTTT. Its translation: CASSVTSGTRTDTQYF.

V gene TRBV10-1 combines with J gene TRBJ2-1, with 7 bases identical to TRBD2. V gave up 3 bases and J gave up 5 bases; unmatched junction bases: 7. The CDR3 has 15 amino acids. CDR1 and CDR2 (germline): WNHNN, SYGVQD (reference sequence). The CDR3 spells CASSENSGANNEQFF. The CDR3 DNA is TGCGCCAGCAGTGAAAACAGCGGGGCTAACAATGAGCAGTTCTTC.

The chain has TRBV4-3 and TRBJ1-4; 7 bases fit TRBD1. The junction had 1 base not matched to a gene; V was cut back by 3 bases and J by 3 bases. Germline loops: CDR1 LGHNA, CDR2 YSLEER. The CDR3 totals 14 residues. CDR3 in DNA: TGCGCCAGCAGCCACCAGGGGGCTAATGAAAAACTGTTTTTT. Protein product: CASSHQGANEKLFF.

The chain recombines TRBV27 with TRBJ2-2; tentatively, D is TRBD1 (6 bases). The length of the CDR3 is 18 residues. From germline, CDR1 is MNHEY and CDR2 SMNVEV (reference sequence). Trimming removed 3 bases from V and 4 bases from J, with 21 bases in between. CDR3 loop: CASSFGIGGQGSTGELFF. DNA of the CDR3: TGTGCCAGCAGTTTTGGCATAGGGGGTCAGGGGAGCACCGGGGAGCTGTTTTTT.

In DNA form, the CDR3 reads TGTGCCAGCAGCTCTAGGGACATTCGCAATCAGCCCCAGCATTTT. Its protein is CASSSRDIRNQPQHF. This chain links TRBV5-6 with TRBJ1-5; D possibly corresponds to TRBD1 (6 bases). The length of the CDR3 is 15 residues. V was cut by 3 bases and J by 2 bases, with 12 bases left in between. Germline lookup yields CDR1 SGHDT and CDR2 YYEEEE.

This chain links TRBV7-8 with TRBJ2-7, with a tentative D call TRBD1 (6 bases). Germline values: CDR1 SGHVS, CDR2 FQNEAQ. CDR3 length: 14 amino acids. Trimming pared 2 bases from V and 0 bases from J, leaving 8 bases between. CDR3 nucleotides: TGTGCCAGCAGCTTAATAGGGGGCTCCTACGAGCAGTACTTC. Translated: CASSLIGGSYEQYF. Full variable domain (missing parts from reference TRBV7-8 and TRBJ2-7): GAGVSQSPRYKVAKRGQDVALRCDPISGHVSLFWYQQALGQGPEFLTYFQNEAQLDKSGLPSDRFFAERPEGSVSTLKIQRTQQEDSAVYLCASSLIGGSYEQYFGPGTRLTVT.

The V gene is TRBV12-3 or TRBV12-4, the J gene TRBJ1-1; 7 positions match TRBD1. This CDR3 has 12 residues. V shed 7 bases and J 4 bases; nucleotides not matched to a gene: 3. The CDR3: CASIQGTTEAFF. CDR3 bases: TGTGCCAGCATACAGGGGACCACTGAAGCTTTCTTT.

The chain's CDR3 is CASTSLTGGAPDYEQYF. As DNA, the CDR3 is TGTGCCAGCACCTCCCTGACTGGGGGCGCCCCTGACTACGAGCAGTACTTC. The rearrangement joins TRBV27 to TRBJ2-7; tentative D call: TRBD1 (6 bases). This CDR3 region has 17 residues. The germline CDR1 and CDR2 sequences are MNHEY and SMNVEV (reference sequence). V lost 7 bases to trimming and J lost 3 bases, with 25 bases between them.

The V gene is TRBV6-5, the J gene TRBJ1-2, with D perhaps TRBD1 (6 bases). V was trimmed by 1 base and J by 2 bases, leaving 14 bases between them. The V gene's germline CDR1 is MNHEY and CDR2 SVGAGI. This CDR3 spans 16 amino acids. CDR3 in DNA: TGTGCCAGCAGTTACTGGGGGCAGTGGAGGAACTATGGCTACACCTTC. Protein sequence: CASSYWGQWRNYGYTF.

The chain recombines TRBV7-2 with TRBJ2-7, with D possibly matching TRBD2 (5 bases). This CDR3 has 16 residues. V lost 3 bases, J lost 0 bases, and 15 bases lay in between. Germline CDR1 reads SGHTA; CDR2 reads FQGNSA. In DNA, the CDR3 is TGTGCCAGCAGCTTGGTTAGCGCAGTGAGCTCCTACGAGCAGTACTTC. As protein: CASSLVSAVSSYEQYF. Looking up the rest from reference TRBV7-2 and TRBJ2-7 gives the full variable domain: GAGVSQSPSNKVTEKGKDVELRCDPISGHTALYWYRQSLGQGLEFLIYFQGNSAPDKSGLPSDRFSAERTGGSVSTLTIQRTQQEDSAVYLCASSLVSAVSSYEQYFGPGTRLTVT.

The chain links TRBV4-1 to TRBJ1-2, with D unresolved. This CDR3 has 15 residues. CDR1 is MGHRA, CDR2 YSYEKL, per germline. Between the trimmed V and J ends, which lost 0 bases and 4 bases, there was a span of 12 bases. Written as DNA, the CDR3 is TGCGCCAGCAGCCAAGATCCGGCAGGCACCTATGGCTACACCTTC. This codes for CASSQDPAGTYGYTF.